Described below is a single TCR beta chain sequence and its context. This table comes from immunoSEQ multiplex PCR, and its TCRdb copy is limited to in-frame clones, with some not included. The table records approximately 150,000 clones, over 85% of them present only once. Trimming removed 4 bases from V and 0 bases from J, with 11 bases in between. Germline V CDR1 and CDR2: SGHKS, YYEKEE (reference sequence). The CDR3 runs to 15 residues. The data were taken from a study of control samples from healthy donors and cancer patients. Sequencing was done on a sample of blood. The source is a man in his late teens or twenties in good health. V usage is TRBV5-5 and J usage is TRBJ1-5; D remains ambiguous. CDR3 residues: CASSREDYSNQPQHF. CDR3 nucleotide sequence: TGTGCCAGCAGCCGTGAGGACTATAGCAATCAGCCCCAGCATTTT.